Reported below is one T cell receptor beta chain. Its antigen is not known. Assay used: immunoSEQ multiplex PCR; TCRdb lists only in-frame clones, some missing. This sample has around 300,000 clones, with about 77% found just once. The data stem from a study of cytotoxic CD8 clonotypes in ibrutinib-treated CLL. On the study more broadly: The subjects consisted of about 10 relapsed/refractory and over 14 treatment-naive individuals, with approximately 18 IGHV unmutated.

Findings and caveats of the study: The clonality went up when patients responded to ibrutinib and dropped back toward baseline at progression. For progressing versus sustained-remission patients, sampling times were not the same.

Per the germline V gene, CDR1 is SGHRS and CDR2 is YFSETQ. V shed 3 bases and J shed 1 base, with 13 bases lying between them. This CDR3 contains 15 residues. Genomic DNA for TCR beta libraries, roughly 2 micrograms, came from cryopreserved PBMCs. This TCR was sampled from a human donor with chronic lymphocytic leukemia. V and J are TRBV5-1 and TRBJ1-1, with no clear D. Source: PBMCs, taken before ibrutinib treatment. The CDR3 bases are TGCGCCAGCAGCTACGGACTGGGGTCGAACACTGAAGCTTTCTTT. Translating it yields CASSYGLGSNTEAFF.